The 20 T cell receptor beta chains listed next were all sequenced from one sample in a study of OX40 agonist ivuxolimab in advanced cancers. The repertoire was sequenced with immunoSEQ multiplex PCR; TCRdb's copy has only in-frame clones and lacks some. This table holds about 63,000 clones, 80% to 90% found once. This material consisted of CD4+ or CD8+ T cells sorted from blood, taken in a trial of the OX40 agonist ivuxolimab. The receptors originated from an adult with an advanced solid tumor such as melanoma, head and neck, liver or kidney cancer.

The chain recombines TRBV4-1 with TRBJ2-7; possibly TRBD2 for D (5 bases). Looked up from germline, CDR1 is MGHRA and CDR2 is YSYEKL. V was clipped by 2 bases and J by 1 base, with 18 bases between them. This CDR3 comprises 17 residues. The DNA of the CDR3 is TGCGCCAGCAGCCAAAAGTCGGACTCACTACTTTCCTACGAGCAGTACTTC. The encoded protein is CASSQKSDSLLSYEQYF.

This clone is categorized as medium-sized. The chain carries TRBV18 and TRBJ2-2, with D possibly TRBD2 on 6 matching bases. V dropped 11 bases and J dropped 3 bases, with 19 bases sitting between them. There are 15 residues in the CDR3. The V gene's germline CDR1 is KGHSH and CDR2 LQKENI. In DNA, the CDR3 is TGTGCCTGCAGCGGAGGGGTAGAGGACACCGGGGAGCTGTTTTTT. This translates into CACSGGVEDTGELFF.

V usage is TRBV2 and J usage is TRBJ1-2, with D perhaps TRBD1 (5 bases). V shed 2 bases and J shed 1 base, with 17 bases lying between them. The germline V gene encodes CDR1 SNHLY and CDR2 FYNNEI. This CDR3 comprises 17 residues. The DNA for the CDR3 is TGTGCCAGCAGTGAATACCGGCTGGGACGGAATAACTATGGCTACACCTTC. This gives the protein CASSEYRLGRNNYGYTF.

The CDR3 protein is CASRGTGGADTQYF. The CDR3 DNA reads TGTGCCAGCAGGGGGACAGGGGGCGCAGATACGCAGTATTTT. J is TRBJ2-3 and V is TRBV6-5; 12 bases map to TRBD1. Germline loops: CDR1 MNHEY, CDR2 SVGAGI. The CDR3 spans 14 residues. J gave up 4 bases and V 6 bases, and 2 bases lay outside the gene matches.

The chain links TRBV10-3 to TRBJ1-4; 7 bases line up with TRBD1. CDR3 length: 15 amino acids. V shed 0 bases, J shed 10 bases, and the junction held 8 bases outside the gene matches. Germline V gives CDR1 ENHRY, CDR2 SYGVKD. The CDR3: CAISESAGGSGKLFF. CDR3 DNA sequence: TGTGCCATCAGTGAGTCCGCAGGGGGGAGTGGAAAACTGTTTTTT.

The V call is TRBV28, the J call TRBJ2-5; possible D gene TRBD2, 6 bases. Germline V gene data show CDR1 as MDHEN and CDR2 as SYDVKM. Trimming pared 3 bases from V and 7 bases from J, leaving 12 bases between. The length of the CDR3 is 13 residues. The CDR3 loop reads CASSLSGDGTQYF. The CDR3 DNA is TGTGCCAGCAGTTTGTCGGGGGATGGGACCCAGTACTTC.

This chain connects TRBV9 to TRBJ2-2; D remains ambiguous. In germline, CDR1 is SGDLS, CDR2 YYNGEE. Between the trimmed V and J ends, which lost 3 bases and 3 bases, there was a span of 6 bases. The CDR3 consists of 13 residues. The CDR3 coding sequence is TGTGCCAGCAGCGGAGATTACACCGGGGAGCTGTTTTTT. Protein: CASSGDYTGELFF.

The V and J genes are TRBV10-2 and TRBJ1-1; weak D call: TRBD1 (6 bases). The ends were cut back, 4 bases at V and 5 bases at J, with 14 bases in the middle. There are 14 residues in the CDR3. Germline V lookup: CDR1 WSHSY, CDR2 SAAADI. The CDR3 bases are TGCGCCAGCAGTGCGGAAGGGGGTTTAACTGAAGCTTTCTTT. Translated: CASSAEGGLTEAFF.

The J gene is TRBJ2-7, the V gene TRBV5-1; 9 nucleotides agree with TRBD1. Germline V gene sequence: CDR1 SGHRS, CDR2 YFSETQ. Unmatched junction bases numbered 6, after V lost 3 bases and J lost 5 bases. There are 14 residues in the CDR3. As DNA, the CDR3 is TGCGCCAGCAGCTCGGGACAGGGAATTGACGAGCAGTACTTC. This sequence encodes CASSSGQGIDEQYF.

This rearrangement joins TRBV9 to TRBJ2-2; D possibly corresponds to TRBD2 (5 bases). Looked up from germline, CDR1 is SGDLS and CDR2 is YYNGEE. CDR3 length: 15 residues. Trimming removed 0 bases from V and 7 bases from J, with 13 bases in between. In DNA, the CDR3 is TGTGCCAGCAGCGTAGCTACCAGTCGGGGCGGGGAGCTGTTTTTT. It yields the protein CASSVATSRGGELFF.

V usage is TRBV5-1 and J usage is TRBJ2-5, with D unresolved. V shed 0 bases and J shed 3 bases, with 6 bases lying between them. The CDR3 has 13 residues. From germline, CDR1 is SGHRS and CDR2 YFSETQ. CDR3 in DNA: TGCGCCAGCAGCTTGGTCGGAAAAGAGACCCAGTACTTC. Translation gives CASSLVGKETQYF.

V and J are TRBV18 and TRBJ2-6; D is unclear. Germline V gene lookup returns CDR1 KGHSH and CDR2 LQKENI. Trimming left V 2 bases short and J 0 bases short, with 5 bases between. The CDR3 sequence is 15 residues long. The CDR3 coding sequence is TGTGCCAGCTCACCAATGAGCTCTGGGGCCAACGTCCTGACTTTC. Its translation: CASSPMSSGANVLTF.

The chain employs TRBV1 and TRBJ2-3; the table's D call, TRBD2, has no DNA check behind it. TRBV1 is a known pseudogene. The CDR3 length is 15 residues. The CDR3 DNA sequence: TGCACCAGCAGCCAATGCGGGAACGGGACAGATACGCAGTATTTT. Translated: CTSSQCGNGTDTQYF.

The rearrangement uses TRBV5-5 and TRBJ2-3, with D hard to call. The CDR3 runs to 14 residues. Germline assignment: CDR1 SGHKS and CDR2 YYEKEE (reference sequence). Trimming removed 4 bases at V and 0 bases at J, with 9 bases between. The chain's CDR3 is CASSPVSSTDTQYF. The CDR3 DNA is TGTGCCAGCAGCCCTGTATCTAGCACAGATACGCAGTATTTT.

The chain has TRBV14 and TRBJ2-1, with unresolved D. V was shortened by 0 bases and J by 9 bases, with 15 bases between the two germline ends. The CDR3 totals 15 residues. Germline V gene sequence: CDR1 SGHDN, CDR2 FVKESK. The CDR3 nucleotides are TGTGCCAGCAGCCAAGAAGAAGGGAAGAGGAGTGAGCAGTTCTTC. Translating it yields CASSQEEGKRSEQFF. The whole variable domain, remainder taken from reference TRBV14 and TRBJ2-1, is EAGVTQFPSHSVIEKGQTVTLRCDPISGHDNLYWYRRVMGKEIKFLLHFVKESKQDESGMPNNRFLAERTGGTYSTLKVQPAELEDSGVYFCASSQEEGKRSEQFFGPGTRLTVL.

This clone has only a few counts. The chain is built from TRBV2 and TRBJ2-3; D assignment may be TRBD1 or TRBD2 (5 bases each). The CDR3 has 11 residues. Germline V gives CDR1 SNHLY, CDR2 FYNNEI. With 8 bases removed from V and 5 bases from J, the gap between germline ends came to 8 bases. Written as DNA, the CDR3 is TGTGCCAGCGAGGGGTTAGATACGCAGTATTTT. It is translated as CASEGLDTQYF.

In DNA, the CDR3 is TGTGCCAGCAGCCCCCAGGGACTAGAGGGGAATGAGCAGTTCTTC. Amino acids: CASSPQGLEGNEQFF. This chain links TRBV11-2 with TRBJ2-1; 8 positions agree with TRBD2. Germline-derived CDR1 and CDR2 are SGHAT and FQNNGV. The CDR3 contains 15 residues. Unmatched junction bases numbered 10, after V lost 5 bases and J lost 7 bases. The whole variable domain, filled in from reference TRBV11-2 and TRBJ2-1, reads EAGVAQSPRYKIIEKRQSVAFWCNPISGHATLYWYQQILGQGPKLLIQFQNNGVVDDSQLPKDRFSAERLKGVDSTLKIQPAKLEDSAVYLCASSPQGLEGNEQFFGPGTRLTVL.

J is TRBJ2-7 and V is TRBV6-6; TRBD2 aligns across 7 bases. Unmatched junction bases numbered 10, after V lost 8 bases and J lost 0 bases. The CDR3 spans 15 residues. In germline, CDR1 is MNHNY, CDR2 SVGAGI (reference sequence). CDR3 in amino acids: CASANIQRGSYEQYF. Here the CDR3 DNA reads TGTGCCAGCGCAAACATCCAGCGGGGCTCCTACGAGCAGTACTTC.

The chain employs TRBV7-6 and TRBJ2-7; 7 bases fit TRBD1. The germline gives CDR1 SGHVS, CDR2 FNYEAQ. The ends lost 1 base at V and 2 bases at J; junction bases unmatched: 2. This CDR3 contains 14 residues. The CDR3: CASSLGTGAYEQYF. CDR3 nucleotide sequence: TGTGCCAGCAGCTTAGGGACAGGAGCCTACGAGCAGTACTTC.

This clone has just one count. The rearrangement links TRBV5-4 to TRBJ1-2, with D unresolved. The CDR3 extends over 14 amino acids. V lost 4 bases to trimming and J lost 1 base, with 11 bases between them. CDR1 is SGHNT and CDR2 is YYREEE in the germline V gene (reference sequence). The CDR3 bases are TGTGCCAGCAGCCCAGTGAGCCTTAACTATGGCTACACCTTC. Translating it yields CASSPVSLNYGYTF.